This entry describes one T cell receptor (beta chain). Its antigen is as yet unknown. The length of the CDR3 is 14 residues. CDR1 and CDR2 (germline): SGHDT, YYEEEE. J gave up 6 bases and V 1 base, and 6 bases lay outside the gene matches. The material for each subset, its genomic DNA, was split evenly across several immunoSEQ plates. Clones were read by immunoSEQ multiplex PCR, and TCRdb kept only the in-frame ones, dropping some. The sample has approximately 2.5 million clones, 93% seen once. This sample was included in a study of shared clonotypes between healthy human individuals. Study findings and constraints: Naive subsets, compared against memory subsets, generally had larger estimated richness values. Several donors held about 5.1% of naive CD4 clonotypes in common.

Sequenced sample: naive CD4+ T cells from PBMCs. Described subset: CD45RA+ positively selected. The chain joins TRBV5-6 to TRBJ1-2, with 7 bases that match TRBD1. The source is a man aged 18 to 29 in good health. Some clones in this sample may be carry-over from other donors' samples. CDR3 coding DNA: TGTGCCAGCAGCTTGAGCGGAGGGGGCGATGGCTACACCTTC. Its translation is CASSLSGGGDGYTF.